The text below deals with one TCR beta chain. Antigen specificity is unknown. The sample belongs to a study of blood T cells in healthy people across ages. Whole-study results and caveats: The study regarded diversity estimates from one million T cells as underestimates. The long-lived group displayed more naive CD4+ cells, plus higher diversity, than the aged donors did.

From germline, CDR1 is KGHDR and CDR2 SFDVKD. CDR3 length: 16 amino acids. V lost 4 bases and J lost 2; bases outside the gene matches: 7. Sample-barcoded 5' priming and a J-beta primer mix drove a second PCR of roughly 6 to 12 cycles. One entry per CDR3 protein, called by TCRdb with MiXCR from the 5' RACE reads. Among fewer than 1,000,000 distinct CDR3 sequences listed, about 45% were seen once. The sequenced sample was blood. The chain recombines TRBV24-1 with TRBJ2-3; the match to TRBD2 covers 8 bases. The receptor comes from a man at least 80 years old in good health. CDR3 region: CATSEGSGRHTDTQYF. CDR3 nucleotide sequence: TGTGCCACCAGTGAGGGCAGCGGGAGACACACAGATACGCAGTATTTT.